The 25 T cell receptor beta chains reported below all come from one sample, sequenced in a study of T cell changes during pregnancy in multiple sclerosis. Method: immunoSEQ multiplex PCR; TCRdb's copy keeps in-frame clones and lacks some. The table includes some 140,000 clones, roughly 97% detected once. The specimen comprised peripheral blood, sampled after pregnancy. These receptors all come from a female donor with multiple sclerosis, enrolled in a pregnancy study.

The V gene is TRBV28, the J gene TRBJ1-5; D call uncertain. CDR3 length equals 13 residues. Germline CDR1 is MDHEN and CDR2 is SYDVKM. Deletions cut 10 bases from V and 2 bases from J, with 12 bases between. CDR3 sequence reads: CAIPGGGNQPQHF. The DNA for the CDR3 is TGTGCCATACCAGGTGGCGGCAATCAGCCCCAGCATTTT.

The chain combines TRBV28 with TRBJ2-2; TRBD2 matches at 11 bases. V lost 6 bases and J lost 2; bases outside the gene matches: 2. The CDR3 has 15 residues. CDR1 and CDR2 (germline): MDHEN, SYDVKM. In DNA form, the CDR3 reads TGTGCCAGCAGGGGGACTAGCGGAAACACCGGGGAGCTGTTTTTT. Its translation: CASRGTSGNTGELFF.

The CDR3 DNA follows: TGCAGCGTGTCAACCGGGACAGGGGTTGTCTACGAGCAGTACTTC. This translates into CSVSTGTGVVYEQYF. The chain uses TRBV29-1 and TRBJ2-7; 10 positions match TRBD1. V gave up 6 bases and J gave up 3 bases; unmatched junction bases: 11. Germline values: CDR1 SQVTM, CDR2 ANQGSEA. This CDR3 spans 15 amino acids.

The V and J genes are TRBV6-1 and TRBJ2-1, with 14 bases that match TRBD2. The CDR3 spans 19 residues. Trimming took 2 bases from V and 6 from J; bases not matched to a gene: 12. In germline, CDR1 is MNHNS, CDR2 SASEGT. This chain's CDR3 is CASSESPGTSGSRTNEQFF. DNA for the CDR3: TGTGCCAGCAGTGAATCCCCGGGGACTAGCGGGAGCCGCACCAATGAGCAGTTCTTC.

This chain links TRBV5-1 with TRBJ2-7, with D unclear. The CDR3 extends over 11 amino acids. V lost 4 bases and J lost 5, with 7 bases in between. The germline V gene encodes CDR1 SGHRS and CDR2 YFSETQ. The CDR3 region is CASSRGNEQYF. DNA of the CDR3: TGCGCCAGCAGCAGAGGAAACGAGCAGTACTTC.

This chain connects TRBV6-5 to TRBJ1-5, with 9 bases identical to TRBD1. This CDR3 contains 15 residues. Germline values: CDR1 MNHEY, CDR2 SVGAGI. V dropped 5 bases and J dropped 5; count of bases not matched to a gene: 7. The DNA for the CDR3 is TGTGCCAGCAGTCCCCTCGGACAGGGGCATCAGCCCCAGCATTTT. Its translation: CASSPLGQGHQPQHF.

This CDR3 reads CASSPQGTGAPYEQYF. Here the CDR3 DNA reads TGTGCCAGCAGCCCTCAAGGGACAGGGGCCCCCTACGAGCAGTACTTC. This rearrangement joins TRBV7-2 to TRBJ2-7; 10 bases agree with TRBD1. The V segment lost 5 bases and the J segment 2 bases; nucleotides outside the gene matches: 9. The CDR3 contains 16 residues. The germline V gene has CDR1 SGHTA and CDR2 FQGNSA. The variable domain in full, with the rest retrieved from reference TRBV7-2 and TRBJ2-7, is GAGVSQSPSNKVTEKGKDVELRCDPISGHTALYWYRQSLGQGLEFLIYFQGNSAPDKSGLPSDRFSAERTGGSVSTLTIQRTQQEDSAVYLCASSPQGTGAPYEQYFGPGTRLTVT.

The rearrangement links TRBV9 to TRBJ1-4, with 11 bases matching TRBD1. J lost 2 bases, V lost 4 bases, and 4 bases had no gene match. The CDR3 totals 16 residues. Germline CDR1 reads SGDLS; CDR2 reads YYNGEE. The CDR3 region is CASSSGQGATNEKLFF. The DNA for the CDR3 is TGTGCCAGCAGCTCCGGACAGGGGGCCACTAATGAAAAACTGTTTTTT.

The chain is built from TRBV19 and TRBJ1-5; D unclear. Per germline, CDR1 LNHDA and CDR2 SQIVND (reference sequence). V lost 3 bases to trimming and J lost 0 bases, with 18 bases between them. The CDR3 length is 18 residues. CDR3 residues: CASSIYGQEDTSNQPQHF. The CDR3 coding sequence is TGTGCCAGTAGTATCTATGGGCAGGAGGATACTAGCAATCAGCCCCAGCATTTT.

The V call is TRBV9, the J call TRBJ1-1; D is undetermined. The CDR3 consists of 15 residues. Germline values: CDR1 SGDLS, CDR2 YYNGEE. Trimming pared 0 bases from V and 6 bases from J, leaving 15 bases between. The CDR3 reads CASSVGDLRGPEAFF. The CDR3, as DNA: TGTGCCAGCAGCGTAGGCGACTTGCGAGGCCCTGAAGCTTTCTTT.

V usage is TRBV9 and J usage is TRBJ1-4; D perhaps matches TRBD1 (5 bases). The CDR3 consists of 15 residues. CDR1 is SGDLS, CDR2 YYNGEE, per germline. The V end was cut by 2 bases, the J end by 8 bases, with 16 bases between. The CDR3 loop reads CASSVTWGAGEKLFF. The DNA for the CDR3 is TGTGCCAGCAGCGTCACTTGGGGCGCAGGGGAAAAACTGTTTTTT.

Note on this clone: The junction differs from germline at one of its ends, possibly a read error. The V call is TRBV7-3, the J call TRBJ1-1, with D perhaps matching TRBD1 (6 bases). The CDR3 has 17 amino acids. Germline loops: CDR1 SGHTA, CDR2 FQGTGA. The CDR3 DNA is TGTGCCAGCAGCTTACGGACAGCAGAGCGTTTAAACACTGAATCTTTCTTT. As protein: CASSLRTAERLNTESFF.

This chain links TRBV5-5 with TRBJ2-7; tentative D call: TRBD2 (5 bases). The V and J ends lost 3 bases and 6 bases respectively, with 10 bases between them. Germline V lookup: CDR1 SGHKS, CDR2 YYEKEE (reference sequence). This CDR3 spans 12 amino acids. CDR3 DNA: TGTGCCAGCAGCTGGACTCTCGGCGAGCAGTACTTC. Protein product: CASSWTLGEQYF.

The J gene is TRBJ2-7, the V gene TRBV7-2; TRBD2 is a possible D gene (5 bases). Trimming took off 2 bases at V and 7 bases at J, with 12 bases between the two ends. The CDR3 totals 13 residues. Germline V gene lookup returns CDR1 SGHTA and CDR2 FQGNSA. The CDR3 sequence: CASSLKGTGEQYF. Written as DNA, the CDR3 is TGTGCCAGCAGCTTAAAAGGTACGGGAGAGCAGTACTTC.

The rearrangement joins TRBV7-2 to TRBJ1-2; unclear D gene. The V and J ends lost 3 bases and 3 bases respectively, with 5 bases between them. Germline lookup yields CDR1 SGHTA and CDR2 FQGNSA. The CDR3 contains 12 residues. DNA for the CDR3: TGTGCCAGCAGCTTCGAGGACTATGGCTACACCTTC. It yields the protein CASSFEDYGYTF. Full variable domain (rest looked up from reference TRBV7-2 and TRBJ1-2): GAGVSQSPSNKVTEKGKDVELRCDPISGHTALYWYRQSLGQGLEFLIYFQGNSAPDKSGLPSDRFSAERTGGSVSTLTIQRTQQEDSAVYLCASSFEDYGYTFGSGTRLTVV.

Of note for this clone: Relative to the germline gene, one junction end is altered; a read error may explain this. J is TRBJ1-2 and V is TRBV5-4, with D perhaps matching TRBD1 (5 bases). Germline-derived CDR1 and CDR2 are SGHNT and YYREEE (reference sequence). The CDR3 has 12 amino acids. The CDR3 spells CSAGTGGGGYTF. The CDR3 nucleotides read TGCTCGGCCGGAACCGGGGGGGGTGGCTACACCTTC. Variable domain in full (rest from reference TRBV5-4 and TRBJ1-2): ETGVTQSPTHLIKTRGQQVTLRCSSQSGHNTVSWYQQALGQGPQFIFQYYREEENGRGNFPPRFSGLQFPNYSSELNVNALELDDSALYLCSAGTGGGGYTFGSGTRLTVV.

The chain joins TRBV4-1 to TRBJ2-7, with 8 positions matching TRBD1. This CDR3 contains 14 residues. V shed 1 base and J 2 bases; nucleotides not matched to a gene: 1. Germline values: CDR1 MGHRA, CDR2 YSYEKL. The CDR3 reads CASSQAGGPYEQYF. The CDR3 DNA follows: TGCGCCAGCAGCCAAGCAGGGGGCCCCTACGAGCAGTACTTC.

This clone was detected once. CDR3 protein: CASSHPLTGTGFTEQYF. The CDR3 DNA reads TGTGCCAGCAGCCACCCCCTGACAGGGACAGGTTTTACGGAGCAGTACTTC. The chain couples TRBV4-2 to TRBJ2-7; the match to TRBD1 covers 8 bases. V lost 3 bases and J lost 7; bases outside the gene matches: 17. The CDR3 totals 17 residues. The germline gives CDR1 LGHNA, CDR2 YNFKEQ.

The chain couples TRBV19 to TRBJ1-1; TRBD1 matches at 9 bases. Trimming took 3 bases from V and 0 from J; bases not matched to a gene: 5. The CDR3 is 16 amino acids. The germline gives CDR1 LNHDA, CDR2 SQIVND (reference sequence). CDR3 bases: TGTGCCAGTAGTATGGACAGGGGCGGGTTGAACACTGAAGCTTTCTTT. It codes for CASSMDRGGLNTEAFF.

The rearrangement links TRBV2 to TRBJ1-2; D gene uncertain. The ends were cut back, 4 bases at V and 8 bases at J, with 14 bases in the middle. The V gene's germline CDR1 is SNHLY and CDR2 FYNNEI. The length of the CDR3 is 13 residues. The CDR3, as DNA: TGTGCCAGCAGTGTGGCCGTCACTAGCGGCTACACCTTC. This encodes CASSVAVTSGYTF. Based on the CDR3 plus reference TRBV2 and TRBJ1-2, the full variable domain is EPEVTQTPSHQVTQMGQEVILRCVPISNHLYFYWYRQILGQKVEFLVSFYNNEISEKSEIFDDQFSVERPDGSNFTLKIRSTKLEDSAMYFCASSVAVTSGYTFGSGTRLTVV.

J is TRBJ2-7 and V is TRBV28; 8 nucleotides match TRBD1. This CDR3 is 14 amino acids long. V lost 6 bases, J lost 6 bases, and 10 bases stayed unmatched. Germline V gene sequence: CDR1 MDHEN, CDR2 SYDVKM. The CDR3 nucleotides are TGTGCCAGCAGCTCCCCGGACAGGGCGGGCGAGCAGTACTTC. Residues: CASSSPDRAGEQYF.

The chain recombines TRBV21-1 with TRBJ2-2; TRBD2 was called by the table and not checked on the DNA. TRBV21-1 is tagged as a pseudogene. This CDR3 comprises 13 residues. CDR3 nucleotide sequence: TGTGCCAGCAGCAATATCTTACACCGGGGAGCTGTTTTT. It is translated as CASSNILHRGAVF.

The chain joins TRBV29-1 to TRBJ2-3; D is uncertain. The CDR3 covers 18 residues. V gave up 3 bases and J gave up 2 bases, with 24 bases separating them. CDR1 and CDR2 (germline): SQVTM, ANQGSEA. CDR3 residues: CSVEPFGHRLRYTDTQYF. In nucleotides, the CDR3 is TGCAGCGTTGAGCCGTTCGGCCACAGATTAAGGTACACAGATACGCAGTATTTT.

The chain carries TRBV30 and TRBJ2-3; 14 bases map to TRBD2. J lost 4 bases, V lost 2 bases, and 11 bases had no gene match. The germline CDR1 and CDR2 sequences are GTSNPN and SVGIG (reference sequence). This CDR3 spans 18 amino acids. CDR3 sequence (DNA): TGTGCCTGGAGTCCCCTAAGGACTAGCGGGAGGCAGCCAGATACGCAGTATTTT. This codes for CAWSPLRTSGRQPDTQYF.

The chain uses TRBV5-1 and TRBJ2-1; a possible D gene is TRBD1 (6 bases). CDR3 length equals 15 residues. Trimming stripped 7 bases from V and 3 bases from J, with 17 bases between. Germline assignment: CDR1 SGHRS and CDR2 YFSETQ. As DNA, the CDR3 is TGCGCCAGCGCCCTCGGGCGGACAGTCTACAATGAGCAGTTCTTC. Its translation: CASALGRTVYNEQFF.